Listed below are T cell receptor beta chains from one sample, sequenced in a study of cytomegalovirus exposure and HLA in healthy donors. The data were produced by immunoSEQ multiplex PCR, yet TCRdb's version contains in-frame clones alone and is incomplete. The table lists about 96,000 clones, about four fifths of them singletons. Sequencing was performed on PBMCs. These receptors originate from a female donor in good health and CMV-seropositive. The conserved cysteine and the conserved F or W are not part of the CDR3 here.

v_call	j_call	cdr3_aa
TRBV9	TRBJ1-1	ASSPHSSGNTEAF
TRBV6-1	TRBJ2-1	ASRLAGKNEQF
TRBV28	TRBJ1-4	AIGTDNEKLF
TRBV6-1	TRBJ2-3	ASRPGLAGADTQY
TRBV7-2	TRBJ2-6	ASSPLSSGANVLT
TRBV7-7	TRBJ2-2	ATRLAGNTGELF
TRBV28	TRBJ1-6	ASSRPGQANSPLH
TRBV13	TRBJ2-7	ASSSLAGFSYEQY
TRBV6-1	TRBJ1-5	ASSGYRQGNQPQH
TRBV19	TRBJ1-2	ASSTEGTYGYT
TRBV5-1	TRBJ1-1	ASSLMTGTNTEAF
TRBV28	TRBJ2-3	ASSPRGPTGGTDTQY
TRBV4-3	TRBJ2-1	ASSQVWPSGGGLPF
TRBV2	TRBJ2-7	ASTVGGGSYEQY
TRBV7-2	TRBJ2-3	ASSLGTSGITDTQY
TRBV7-2	TRBJ1-2	ASSLGGRQEYGYT
TRBV4-3	TRBJ2-5	ASASGQGALRETQY
TRBV4-2	TRBJ2-2	ASSQDGASGDPIRELF
TRBV6-6	TRBJ1-2	ASSYSRTGNGYT
TRBV4-3	TRBJ2-5	ASSPGGGNQETQY
TRBV10-3	TRBJ1-6	AISDLQGTHSPLH
TRBV30	TRBJ1-5	AWSQGGRRQPQH
TRBV5-1	TRBJ1-4	ASSWGGQTNEKLF
TRBV19	TRBJ1-1	ASSIPRNTEAF
TRBV30	TRBJ2-1	AWSDGTSGGARQF
TRBV5-1	TRBJ2-7	ASSSGTGTYEQY
TRBV7-2	TRBJ2-7	ASSPGIRQGYEQY
TRBV7-9	TRBJ2-5	ASSRDRGEETQY
TRBV29-1	TRBJ2-1	SSSETIVYNEQF
TRBV11-2	TRBJ2-7	ASSLAGGAIQY
TRBV5-1	TRBJ2-1	ASSLRLAGNNEQF
TRBV7-3	TRBJ1-2	ASSPDSNYGYT
TRBV6-1	TRBJ2-3	ASSQEDTQY
TRBV7-2	TRBJ2-7	ASSPRTGFSYEQY
TRBV21-1	TRBJ1-5	ASSKPRTGGGNQPQH
TRBV5-4	TRBJ2-1	ASSLAGGPHEQF
TRBV7-2	TRBJ2-5	ASSLAKGQGGETQY
TRBV15	TRBJ2-7	ATSRDGQGTYEQC
TRBV20-1	TRBJ2-4	SATDRGQY
TRBV5-1	TRBJ2-3	ASSLANSGTRGTDTQY
TRBV30	-	AWSVPNRLIGLAYSYEQY
TRBV6-5	TRBJ2-7	ASSKPGQGYEQY